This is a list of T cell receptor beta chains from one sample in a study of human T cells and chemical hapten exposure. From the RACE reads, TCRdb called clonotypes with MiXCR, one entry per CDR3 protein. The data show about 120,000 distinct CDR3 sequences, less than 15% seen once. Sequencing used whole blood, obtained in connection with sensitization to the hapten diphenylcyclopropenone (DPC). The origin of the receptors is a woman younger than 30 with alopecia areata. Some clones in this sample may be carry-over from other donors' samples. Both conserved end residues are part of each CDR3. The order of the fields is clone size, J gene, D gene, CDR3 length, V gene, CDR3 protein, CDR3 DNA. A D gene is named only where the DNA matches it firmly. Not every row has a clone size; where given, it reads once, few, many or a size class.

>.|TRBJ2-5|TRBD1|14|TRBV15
CATSRGGQQETQYF
TGTGCCACCAGCAGAGGGGGACAGCAAGAGACCCAGTACTTC
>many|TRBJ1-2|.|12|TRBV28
CASSFLNYGYTF
TGTGCCAGCAGTTTCTTAAACTATGGCTACACCTTC
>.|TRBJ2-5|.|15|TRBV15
CATSRDRRAQETQYF
TGTGCCACCAGCAGAGACCGGAGGGCCCAAGAGACCCAGTACTTC
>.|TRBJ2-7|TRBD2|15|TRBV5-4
CASSWTGTTTYEQYF
TGTGCCAGCAGCTGGACCGGGACTACGACCTACGAGCAGTACTTC
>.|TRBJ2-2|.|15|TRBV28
CASRGVEGLAGELFF
TGTGCCAGCAGAGGGGTGGAGGGGCTGGCCGGGGAGCTGTTTTTT
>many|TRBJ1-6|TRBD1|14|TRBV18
CASSRDRENSPLHF
TGTGCCAGCAGCCGGGACAGGGAGAATTCACCCCTCCACTTT
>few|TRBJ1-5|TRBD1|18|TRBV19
CASSIGVGQGAPNQPQHF
TGTGCCAGTAGTATAGGGGTAGGACAGGGGGCTCCCAATCAGCCCCAGCATTTT
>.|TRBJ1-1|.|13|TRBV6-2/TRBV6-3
CASRREFNTEAFF
TGTGCCAGCAGACGGGAATTCAACACTGAAGCTTTCTTT
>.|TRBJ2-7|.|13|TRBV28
CASSSDSAYEQYF
TGTGCCAGCAGTTCCGACAGTGCCTACGAGCAGTACTTC
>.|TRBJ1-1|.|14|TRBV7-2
CASSLVGTLVEAFF
TGTGCCAGCAGCTTAGTTGGGACATTGGTCGAAGCTTTCTTT